The clone carrying this TCR beta chain was picked up a small number of times. Its antigen is unknown. The V segment lost 0 bases and the J segment 2 bases; nucleotides outside the gene matches: 3. The CDR3 spans 15 residues. Looked up from germline, CDR1 is SGHRS and CDR2 is YFSETQ. TCRdb processed the reads anew with MiXCR; each CDR3 protein has one entry. Altogether 200,000 to 250,000 distinct CDR3 sequences are present, roughly 23% being singletons, with the ten largest covering approximately 18%. The sample belongs to a study of T cell repertoires in cytomegalovirus infection. Study as a whole: An indication of both CMV infection and matching HLA type came from public TCR beta signatures.

Findings and limits, study-wide: Cumulative public TCR beta family frequency identified CMV carriers with the relevant HLA. Dominating the ex vivo response were HLA-C-restricted CMV-specific TCR beta clonotypes.

Sample: CD8+ T cells from PBMCs. This clonotype was sampled from a human donor in good health (CMV status not recorded). Some clones in this sample may be carry-over from other donors' samples. V and J are TRBV5-1 and TRBJ1-1; 8 bases are shared with TRBD1. The CDR3 loop is CASSLGQGPNTEAFF. The CDR3, as DNA: TGCGCCAGCAGCTTGGGACAGGGGCCTAACACTGAAGCTTTCTTT.